This T cell receptor beta chain appears in the sequencing data of a study of T cell responses to AZD1222 COVID-19 vaccine. Study-wide points: The peak T cell response came first, and repertoires were sampled only after it.

The CDR3 is made up of 16 amino acids. Germline loops: CDR1 MDHEN, CDR2 SYDVKM. Trimming removed 6 bases from V and 2 bases from J; junction bases left unmatched: 9. Method: immunoSEQ multiplex PCR; TCRdb's copy keeps in-frame clones and lacks some. The repertoire holds 150,000 or so clones, with around 94% as singletons. For this clone: Its target is unknown.

This sequence joins TRBV28 and TRBJ2-3; 9 bases line up with TRBD2. This receptor was identified in an adult in good health. Sequencing was performed on peripheral blood, taken on day 0 of AZD1222 vaccination. CDR3 amino acids: CASRHQLGLATDTQYF. DNA of the CDR3: TGTGCCAGCAGGCACCAATTGGGACTAGCCACAGATACGCAGTATTTT.